This T cell receptor beta chain stems from a study of identical twins (dated by TCRdb to about 2016). Describing the broader study: The study deep-sequenced TCR alpha and beta repertoires from monozygotic twins, unrelated adults of various ages and cord blood to test whether fetal clonotypes persist. Replicate twin experiments were performed at different times using different library preparation protocols to rule out contamination. What the work shows at the level of the full study, not this receptor alone: Out-of-frame TCR alpha sharing in monozygotic twins was systematically underestimated by recombination models, whereas sharing between unrelated individuals was in agreement with the recombination models. Fewer insertions were carried by abundant cord blood beta clonotypes; a weaker similar trend was observed in young adult naive repertoires, while no such trend was observed in memory repertoires. Compared with coincidental sharing between unrelated individuals, an excess of low generation-probability sequences was observed among out-of-frame TCR alpha sequences shared between twins. Zero-insertion analyses could be partly confounded by invariant T cells such as MAIT and iNKT, though diverse VJ usage argued against such confounding for most clonotypes. Because the same donors could not be followed over many years, the conclusions relied on cross-sectional statistical analysis. In beta out-of-frame sequences, excess twin sharing was weaker, because having fewer shared sequences lowered the signal-to-noise ratio.

This clonotype showed up just a few times. It has no known antigen specificity. No clone much larger than this one lies a single base away; base qualities are absent. Receptors were amplified or captured by 5' RACE. Sequencing used an Illumina HiSeq 2000. Template switching introduced a universal primer binding site; the final cDNA contained a unique molecular identifier, enabling accurate counting of TCR cDNA molecules. First-strand cDNA for TCR alpha and beta chains was synthesized from specific primers in the conserved constant-segment region. To control for contamination, every cDNA library carried two barcodes: a SMART-Mk sample barcode plus Illumina barcodes. TruSeq adapter sequences and Illumina sample barcodes were added in two successive PCR steps. The Illumina HiSeq platform was used with custom primers to sequence TCR alpha and beta cDNA libraries. The published analysis was carried out like this. MiGEC processed the raw reads to extract unique molecular identifiers, while MiXCR was used to determine the CDR3 positions. Recombination models were inferred per individual with the repgenHMM and IGoR tools using an EM algorithm. Shared clonotype analysis was performed with the tcR package in R, normalizing sharing by the product of cloneset sizes. To study raw recombination without the effects of thymic and clonal selection, out-of-frame nonproductive sequences were analyzed. TCRdb ran its own pipeline on the public reads, namely fastp trimming at Q25 and MiXCR clone calling, and kept in-frame beta chains. A single entry per CDR3 protein holds the most common genes and DNA from its merged rows. The authors' filters were not applied to this entry. For this sample there are about 470,000 distinct CDR3 sequences; roughly 26% appear just once. About 3% of the sample comes from the top ten.

Every donor in the study was a healthy Caucasian. Three pairs of female monozygotic twins, all aged about 18 to 29 years, were included in the twin cohort. Positive isolation kits from Invitrogen were used to isolate CD4+ and CD8+ T cell populations. The cysteine opens and the phenylalanine closes a CDR3 of 12 amino acids. Only the CDR3 region is kept as DNA, spanning 36 bases read in frame from base 1. Taken from the germline V gene, the CDR1 and CDR2 loops are SQVTM and ANQGSEA. The V end loses 1 base and the J end loses 4 bases, and a stretch of 4 bases separates them. These same records also appear under a second study, on T cells expressing NK-cell markers. As that second paper reports: Three sorted T-cell subsets (CD3+CD56+NKG2C+, CD3+CD56+NKG2C- and CD3+CD56-NKG2C+) from fewer than 10 donors had their TCR beta-chain repertoires profiled. Among the eight sequenced donors, seven were HCMV-seropositive and one was HCMV-seronegative. To restrict sorting to alphabetaTCR-expressing T cells, an anti-gammadeltaTCR antibody was added in several experiments. In 5 to 7 donors, the dominant CD3+CD56+NKG2C+ clonotypes were found to rank among the top 10 CD8+ clonotypes and to make up about 1.0-7.0% of CD8+ T cells. Those dominant clonotypes were again the most abundant among CD3+CD56-NKG2C+ cells in a few donors, at about 28.3-60.1%. It remained unclear whether the expanded NKG2C-expressing T cell clones were specific for HCMV antigens. The eight sequenced donors were randomly selected healthy volunteers, three men and five women. To determine HCMV serostatus, a commercial ELISA kit was used to detect HCMV-specific IgG in serum. Reads were demultiplexed and grouped by UMI with MIGEC, and clonotypes were assembled and quantified with MiTCR. Only TCR cDNA sequences supported by at least two reads were kept to exclude erroneous sequences. The tcR package was used for downstream repertoire analysis, and clonotypes were matched between fractions using CDR3 nucleotide sequence together with V segment. VDJmatch was used to annotate antigen specificity against VDJdb, with one amino acid substitution allowed in CDR3.

This sequence originates from a woman aged 18-30 years in good health. Sequenced sample: CD4+ T cells sorted from blood. The chain joins TRBV29-1 to TRBJ2-2; no D segment can be confidently identified. The CDR3 region reads CSVEGFTGELFF. The nucleotide sequence reads TGCAGCGTTGAAGGGTTCACCGGGGAGCTGTTTTTT.